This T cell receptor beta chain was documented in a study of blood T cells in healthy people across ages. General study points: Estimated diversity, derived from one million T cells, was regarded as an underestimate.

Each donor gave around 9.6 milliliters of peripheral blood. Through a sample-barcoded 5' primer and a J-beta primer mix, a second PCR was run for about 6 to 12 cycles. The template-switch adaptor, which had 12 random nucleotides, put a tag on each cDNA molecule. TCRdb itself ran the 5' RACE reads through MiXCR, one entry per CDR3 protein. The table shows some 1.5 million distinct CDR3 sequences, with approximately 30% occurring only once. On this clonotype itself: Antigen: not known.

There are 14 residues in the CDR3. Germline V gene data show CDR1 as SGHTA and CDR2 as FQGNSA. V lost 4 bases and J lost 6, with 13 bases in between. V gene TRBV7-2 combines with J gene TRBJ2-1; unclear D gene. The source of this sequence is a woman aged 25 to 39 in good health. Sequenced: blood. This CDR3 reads CASSSLLVTNEQFF. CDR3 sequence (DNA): TGTGCCAGCAGCTCCCTTTTAGTCACCAATGAGCAGTTCTTC.